Each of the 25 T cell receptor beta chains below was sequenced from the same sample in a study of blood T cell repertoires in COVID-19. Measured with immunoSEQ multiplex PCR; TCRdb has only the in-frame clones, and not every one. The sample consists of roughly 69,000 clones, around 85% of them appearing once. The source material was peripheral blood. The receptors shown here come from a woman between 45 and 60 years old with acute or convalescent COVID-19.

V gene TRBV5-1 combines with J gene TRBJ2-6; 10 bases agree with TRBD2. The germline gives CDR1 SGHRS, CDR2 YFSETQ. V gave up 4 bases and J gave up 0 bases; unmatched junction bases: 10. This CDR3 comprises 19 residues. CDR3 amino acids: CASSPSLLAGASGANVLTF. In DNA, the CDR3 is TGCGCCAGCAGCCCTTCCTTGCTAGCGGGGGCCTCTGGGGCCAACGTCCTGACTTTC.

The gene calls are TRBV2 and TRBJ1-6; D unresolved. This CDR3 spans 16 amino acids. Trimming left V 1 base short and J 0 bases short, with 7 bases between. The germline gives CDR1 SNHLY, CDR2 FYNNEI. The CDR3 here is CASSEVGSSYNSPLHF. The CDR3 region has the DNA TGTGCCAGCAGTGAAGTGGGGAGCTCCTATAATTCACCCCTCCACTTT.

This clone was counted only a few times. The V gene is TRBV3-1 (or the pseudogene TRBV3-2), the J gene TRBJ1-2; D is possibly TRBD1 (6 bases). The CDR3 is 12 amino acids. V lost 2 bases and J 7 bases, leaving 8 bases between the germline ends. From germline, CDR1 is LGHDT and CDR2 YNNKEL (reference sequence). CDR3 in amino acids: CASSQQGTGYTF. The CDR3 coding sequence is TGTGCCAGCAGCCAACAGGGGACTGGCTACACCTTC.

This chain uses TRBV7-8 with TRBJ2-2; 8 bases line up with TRBD2. The CDR3 consists of 18 residues. From germline, CDR1 is SGHVS and CDR2 FQNEAQ. The ends lost 5 bases at V and 3 bases at J; junction bases unmatched: 14. The CDR3 DNA is TGTGCCAGCAGCGCCCAGGGCTCCAGCGGGAGTTACACCGGGGAGCTGTTTTTT. Amino acids: CASSAQGSSGSYTGELFF.

The chain uses TRBV3-1 (or the pseudogene TRBV3-2) and TRBJ1-5, with a weak D call TRBD1 (6 bases). Trimming took off 4 bases at V and 0 bases at J, with 10 bases between the two ends. Germline CDR1 reads LGHDT; CDR2 reads YNNKEL (reference sequence). This CDR3 region has 15 residues. CDR3 bases: TGTGCCAGCAGCCGACAGGATAGTAGCAATCAGCCCCAGCATTTT. Translating it yields CASSRQDSSNQPQHF.

The rearrangement links TRBV6-6 to TRBJ1-3; 9 nucleotides agree with TRBD1. V trimming: 6 bases; J trimming: 8 bases; junction bases outside the gene matches: 2. The CDR3 extends over 12 amino acids. The germline V gene has CDR1 MNHNY and CDR2 SVGAGI (reference sequence). The CDR3 DNA is TGTGCCAGCAGAAGACAGGGGGACACCATATATTTT. It codes for CASRRQGDTIYF.

This sequence joins TRBV6-5 and TRBJ1-4, with TRBD1 identical over 8 bases. The V gene's germline CDR1 is MNHEY and CDR2 SVGAGI. The CDR3 runs 16 residues. With V trimmed by 0 bases and J by 4 bases, 4 bases remained unmatched. In DNA, the CDR3 is TGTGCCAGCAGTTACTCCCCGACAGGGGTTAATGAAAAACTGTTTTTT. It codes for CASSYSPTGVNEKLFF.

The chain recombines TRBV6-5 with TRBJ2-5; TRBD1 matches 7 bases. V was pared by 7 bases and J by 5 bases, with 10 bases of the junction left unmatched. CDR3 length equals 14 residues. Germline loops: CDR1 MNHEY, CDR2 SVGAGI. The CDR3 loop is CASIGRQGYETQYF. The CDR3, as DNA: TGTGCCAGCATAGGAAGACAGGGATATGAGACCCAGTACTTC.

The count of this clone is one. This chain connects TRBV6-5 to TRBJ1-2; 7 bases are shared with TRBD1. The CDR3 length is 14 residues. V lost 6 bases to trimming and J lost 8 bases; unmatched junction nucleotides: 12. Germline V gives CDR1 MNHEY, CDR2 SVGAGI. CDR3 sequence: CASRYAGQDGGYTF. The DNA for the CDR3 is TGTGCCAGCAGATACGCTGGACAGGATGGCGGCTACACCTTC.

The rearrangement uses TRBV2 and TRBJ2-7; TRBD1 matches at 11 bases. This CDR3 comprises 14 residues. Germline CDR1 is SNHLY and CDR2 is FYNNEI. The J segment lost 5 bases and the V segment lost 5 bases, leaving 5 bases of the junction unmatched. This CDR3 is CASSRTGGVDEQYF. CDR3 DNA: TGTGCCAGCAGTCGGACAGGGGGCGTCGACGAGCAGTACTTC.

This clone was counted a few times. The chain uses TRBV11-2 and TRBJ2-2; TRBD2 aligns across 8 bases. V trimming: 5 bases; J trimming: 4 bases; junction bases outside the gene matches: 15. Germline lookup yields CDR1 SGHAT and CDR2 FQNNGV. CDR3 length: 18 amino acids. CDR3 sequence: CASSPGGGGKWLTGELFF. The DNA for the CDR3 is TGTGCCAGCAGCCCCGGGGGCGGGGGGAAGTGGCTCACCGGGGAGCTGTTTTTT.

The chain carries TRBV19 and TRBJ1-1, with no clear D. The CDR3 loop spans 14 amino acids. Germline CDR1 LNHDA, CDR2 SQIVND (reference sequence). V dropped 0 bases and J dropped 0 bases, with 5 bases sitting between them. DNA for the CDR3: TGTGCCAGTAGTATAGAGGGCCTGAACACTGAAGCTTTCTTT. Translating gives CASSIEGLNTEAFF.

CDR3 sequence: CASSPGGRYEQYF. The CDR3 DNA sequence: TGTGCCAGCAGCCCAGGGGGAAGGTACGAGCAGTACTTC. V gene TRBV27 combines with J gene TRBJ2-7; 7 bases agree with TRBD1. From germline, CDR1 is MNHEY and CDR2 SMNVEV (reference sequence). J gave up 4 bases and V 6 bases, and 6 bases lay outside the gene matches. The CDR3 length is 13 residues.

The table lists this clone with a count of one. This sequence joins TRBV12-5 and TRBJ2-2; TRBD2 is a possible D gene (6 bases). Germline-derived CDR1 and CDR2 are LGHNT and FRNRAP. V was trimmed by 6 bases and J by 5 bases, leaving 13 bases between them. The CDR3 has 14 amino acids. The CDR3 loop reads CASGGGDRTGELFF. CDR3 sequence (DNA): TGTGCTAGTGGCGGAGGGGATCGGACCGGGGAGCTGTTTTTT.

V is TRBV30 and J is TRBJ1-2; possibly TRBD1 for D (5 bases). The CDR3 consists of 14 residues. Trimming took off 7 bases at V and 4 bases at J, with 19 bases between the two ends. In germline, CDR1 is GTSNPN, CDR2 SVGIG (reference sequence). Here the CDR3 DNA reads TGTGCCTCCCCGATAGGGAGGGGTGGCTATGGCTACACCTTC. Translating gives CASPIGRGGYGYTF.

This clone was counted once. The V and J genes are TRBV6-1 and TRBJ2-4, with 11 bases lining up with TRBD1. Germline trimming cut 3 bases from V and 2 bases from J; bases unmatched to any gene: 6. Per germline, CDR1 MNHNS and CDR2 SASEGT. This CDR3 has 17 amino acids. Here the CDR3 DNA reads TGTGCCAGCAGTGATGGACAGGGGGCGAGGACCAAAAACATTCAGTACTTC. Residues: CASSDGQGARTKNIQYF.

V is TRBV7-2 and J is TRBJ2-2; 8 positions match TRBD2. The V gene end was trimmed by 5 bases and the J gene end by 1 base; junction bases not matched to a gene: 9. From germline, CDR1 is SGHTA and CDR2 FQGNSA. The CDR3 totals 17 residues. The CDR3 loop is CASSREVGLVNTGELFF. The CDR3 nucleotides read TGTGCCAGCAGCAGAGAGGTGGGACTAGTGAACACCGGGGAGCTGTTTTTT.

CDR3 loop: CASRPGGKGPEAFF. CDR3 nucleotides: TGTGCCAGCAGGCCTGGAGGAAAGGGCCCTGAAGCTTTCTTT. The rearrangement uses TRBV28 and TRBJ1-1; no firm D call. The germline V gene encodes CDR1 MDHEN and CDR2 SYDVKM. The CDR3 sequence is 14 residues long. Between the trimmed V and J ends, which lost 6 bases and 6 bases, there was a span of 17 bases.

This clone was counted between two and nine times. The CDR3 DNA sequence: TGCGCCAGCAGCCAAGATTCTTTCGGGACAGGCACTGGTATCTATGGCTACACCTTC. This gives the protein CASSQDSFGTGTGIYGYTF. V is TRBV4-3 and J is TRBJ1-2; 8 bases are a match to TRBD1. CDR3 length: 19 residues. CDR1 is LGHNA and CDR2 is YSLEER in the germline V gene. J gave up 4 bases and V 0 bases, and 16 bases lay outside the gene matches.

J is TRBJ2-1 and V is TRBV7-2, with 11 bases that match TRBD2. CDR3 size: 17 residues. J lost 6 bases, V lost 6 bases, and 13 bases had no gene match. In germline, CDR1 is SGHTA, CDR2 FQGNSA. The CDR3 region has the DNA TGTGCCAGCAGTTCCCGTAGCGGGAGGGCCTTTGGCAATGAGCAGTTCTTC. It yields the protein CASSSRSGRAFGNEQFF. The variable domain in full, with the rest retrieved from reference TRBV7-2 and TRBJ2-1, is GAGVSQSPSNKVTEKGKDVELRCDPISGHTALYWYRQSLGQGLEFLIYFQGNSAPDKSGLPSDRFSAERTGGSVSTLTIQRTQQEDSAVYLCASSSRSGRAFGNEQFFGPGTRLTVL.

This chain joins TRBV7-9 and TRBJ1-5; D is unresolved. Trimming removed 4 bases at V and 5 bases at J, with 9 bases between. CDR3 length equals 13 residues. In germline, CDR1 is SEHNR, CDR2 FQNEAQ (reference sequence). The chain's CDR3 is CASSSMGDQPQHF. The CDR3 region has the DNA TGTGCCAGCAGCTCCATGGGAGATCAGCCCCAGCATTTT.

This clone was counted a single time. The chain employs TRBV4-3 and TRBJ2-1; 9 bases align to TRBD2. This CDR3 spans 15 amino acids. Germline assignment: CDR1 LGHNA and CDR2 YSLEER. V shed 4 bases, J shed 2 bases, and the junction held 3 bases outside the gene matches. CDR3 in DNA: TGCGCCAGCAGCCCTACTAGCGGGCCCTACAATGAGCAGTTCTTC. Amino acids: CASSPTSGPYNEQFF.

The V and J genes are TRBV3-1 (or the pseudogene TRBV3-2) and TRBJ2-3; 10 bases align to TRBD1. CDR3 length equals 17 residues. The V gene end was trimmed by 6 bases and the J gene end by 6 bases; junction bases not matched to a gene: 15. Germline V lookup: CDR1 LGHDT, CDR2 YNNKEL (reference sequence). Here the CDR3 reads CASSSVGDRGSGDTQYF. CDR3 nucleotide sequence: TGTGCCAGCAGTTCGGTTGGGGACAGGGGATCCGGGGATACGCAGTATTTT.

The chain is built from TRBV6-5 and TRBJ1-5, with 10 bases fitting TRBD1. The trim removed 6 bases at V and 4 bases at J, leaving 3 bases unmatched. Germline CDR1 is MNHEY and CDR2 is SVGAGI. CDR3 length equals 14 residues. CDR3 region: CASSGDRGNQPQHF. CDR3 DNA sequence: TGTGCCAGCAGCGGGGACAGGGGAAATCAGCCCCAGCATTTT.

This clone was seen a handful of times. The chain links TRBV28 to TRBJ2-7, with D unclear. This CDR3 has 14 residues. Trimming left V 3 bases short and J 2 bases short, with 11 bases between. From germline, CDR1 is MDHEN and CDR2 SYDVKM. The chain's CDR3 is CASSFSRQPYEQYF. The DNA for the CDR3 is TGTGCCAGCAGTTTCTCCAGGCAGCCCTACGAGCAGTACTTC.